The 25 T cell receptor beta chains given below trace back to one sample, sequenced in a study of primary melanoma T cells and metastatic recurrence. Profiling relied on immunoSEQ multiplex PCR, and the TCRdb table lists in-frame clones only, not all of them. Here the sample spans just over 1,500 clones, more than 60% being singletons. Sequenced: melanoma tumor tissue. Receptors originate from a human donor with melanoma.

The gene calls are TRBV30 and TRBJ2-7, with 7 bases lining up with TRBD1. This CDR3 comprises 15 residues. The V segment lost 1 base and the J segment 3 bases; nucleotides outside the gene matches: 9. Germline V CDR1 and CDR2: GTSNPN, SVGIG (reference sequence). In DNA form, the CDR3 reads TGTGCCTGGAGTGACTCCGGGACAGATTACTACGAGCAGTACTTC. This translates into CAWSDSGTDYYEQYF. The variable domain in full, completed from reference TRBV30 and TRBJ2-7, reads SQTIHQWPATLVQPVGSPLSLECTVEGTSNPNLYWYRQAAGRGLQLLFYSVGIGQISSEVPQNLSASRPQDRQFILSSKKLLLSDSGFYLCAWSDSGTDYYEQYFGPGTRLTVT.

The rearrangement joins TRBV10-2 to TRBJ1-5; D is unresolved. Trimming removed 6 bases from V and 7 bases from J, with 10 bases in between. Germline V lookup: CDR1 WSHSY, CDR2 SAAADI. This CDR3 region has 12 residues. CDR3 sequence (DNA): TGCGCCAGCAGCGGGTTAGGGCAGCCCCAGCATTTT. Residues: CASSGLGQPQHF.

The chain carries TRBV28 and TRBJ1-5, with D unresolved. V lost 0 bases, J lost 1 base, and 10 bases lay in between. This CDR3 contains 16 residues. The germline gives CDR1 MDHEN, CDR2 SYDVKM. The CDR3 spells CASSLWAPNSNQPQHF. Written as DNA, the CDR3 is TGTGCCAGCAGTTTATGGGCACCTAACAGCAATCAGCCCCAGCATTTT. Using reference TRBV28 and TRBJ1-5 for the parts outside the CDR3, the full variable domain is DVKVTQSSRYLVKRTGEKVFLECVQDMDHENMFWYRQDPGLGLRLIYFSYDVKMKEKGDIPEGYSVSREKKERFSLILESASTNQTSMYLCASSLWAPNSNQPQHFGDGTRLSIL.

In its sample, this clone was seen a few times. Here the CDR3 DNA reads TGCGCCAGCAGCTTGGCCCCCCAAGACGGTGGGGAGACCCAGTACTTC. It encodes CASSLAPQDGGETQYF. This chain joins TRBV5-1 and TRBJ2-5; D uncertain. Germline V CDR1 and CDR2: SGHRS, YFSETQ. The CDR3 has 16 amino acids. V was shortened by 0 bases and J by 5 bases, with 17 bases between the two germline ends.

The chain has TRBV19 and TRBJ2-6; tentatively, D is TRBD2 (5 bases). Germline CDR1 and CDR2: LNHDA and SQIVND (reference sequence). V was trimmed by 11 bases and J by 0 bases, leaving 17 bases between them. The CDR3 has 16 amino acids. The CDR3 here is CASSLGRGSGANVLTF. CDR3 sequence (DNA): TGTGCCTCCTCGTTGGGTCGGGGCTCTGGGGCCAACGTCCTGACTTTC.

This clone was counted a few times. CDR3 DNA: TGTGCCAGCAGTTCTTCCATAACATCTGGAAACACCATATATTTT. Encoded protein: CASSSSITSGNTIYF. This rearrangement joins TRBV6-8 to TRBJ1-3; D ambiguous. The CDR3 has 15 residues. V lost 4 bases and J lost 1, with 11 bases in between. The germline V gene has CDR1 MNHGY and CDR2 SAAAGT.

This chain uses TRBV19 with TRBJ1-1, with 8 bases fitting TRBD1. In germline, CDR1 is LNHDA, CDR2 SQIVND (reference sequence). V gave up 3 bases and J gave up 11 bases; unmatched junction bases: 8. This CDR3 has 13 residues. CDR3: CASSIGNRGDAFF. Written as DNA, the CDR3 is TGTGCCAGTAGTATTGGTAACAGGGGGGACGCTTTCTTT.

V and J are TRBV2 and TRBJ2-4; D may match TRBD1 or TRBD2 (5 bases each). Germline-derived CDR1 and CDR2 are SNHLY and FYNNEI. V lost 6 bases and J 2 bases, leaving 14 bases between the germline ends. The CDR3 has 15 amino acids. For the CDR3, the DNA is TGTGCCAGCAGACGGGACCCCGGATCCAAAAACATTCAGTACTTC. Amino acid sequence: CASRRDPGSKNIQYF.

A single count supports this clone. V and J are TRBV7-1 and TRBJ1-5, with D possibly TRBD1 on 6 matching bases. TRBV7-1 is flagged as an ORF with uncertain function. The V gene lost 4 bases and the J gene lost 0 bases, with 16 bases spanning the gap. The CDR3 is made up of 17 amino acids. CDR3 in DNA: TGTGCCAGCAGCTTAAGTACAGGGAGGAATAGCAATCAGCCCCAGCATTTT. Translating it yields CASSLSTGRNSNQPQHF.

The V gene is TRBV29-1, the J gene TRBJ1-2; 8 nucleotides match TRBD1. The V gene end was trimmed by 0 bases and the J gene end by 8 bases; junction bases not matched to a gene: 8. The germline CDR1 and CDR2 sequences are SQVTM and ANQGSEA. The CDR3 spans 14 residues. CDR3 sequence (DNA): TGCAGCGTTGAAGACGGGGACAGGACTATCGGCTACACCTTC. This gives the protein CSVEDGDRTIGYTF.

The chain employs TRBV18 and TRBJ1-4; no reliable D call. Germline CDR1 is KGHSH and CDR2 is LQKENI. Trimming pared 0 bases from V and 7 bases from J, leaving 12 bases between. The length of the CDR3 is 15 residues. The CDR3 DNA reads TGTGCCAGCTCACCACCGGGCTCCTCGGGTGAAAAACTGTTTTTT. Its translation: CASSPPGSSGEKLFF. The entire variable domain, with the rest obtained from reference TRBV18 and TRBJ1-4, is as follows: NAGVMQNPRHLVRRRGQEARLRCSPMKGHSHVYWYRQLPEEGLKFMVYLQKENIIDESGMPKERFSAEFPKEGPSILRIQQVVRGDSAAYFCASSPPGSSGEKLFFGSGTQLSVL.

The chain couples TRBV5-1 to TRBJ1-1; D gene ambiguous. This CDR3 comprises 19 residues. The germline CDR1 and CDR2 sequences are SGHRS and YFSETQ. V lost 0 bases, J lost 5 bases, and 26 bases lay in between. The CDR3 nucleotides read TGCGCCAGCAGCTTGGGTGCGGGCCCCCCCGGAATGGGAAAAACTGAAGCTTTCTTT. Translated: CASSLGAGPPGMGKTEAFF.

This clone is termed hyperexpanded. The chain recombines TRBV11-3 with TRBJ2-5; 9 bases line up with TRBD2. Trimming cost V 3 bases and J 2 bases; bases outside gene matches: 4. There are 15 residues in the CDR3. Germline V gene sequence: CDR1 SGHNT, CDR2 YENEEA. The CDR3 protein is CASSFWLAGQETQYF. The CDR3 DNA reads TGTGCCAGCAGCTTTTGGCTAGCGGGACAAGAGACCCAGTACTTC.

The gene calls are TRBV6-8 and TRBJ2-3, with 7 bases lining up with TRBD2. V dropped 2 bases and J dropped 6; count of bases not matched to a gene: 11. Germline CDR1 reads MNHGY; CDR2 reads SAAAGT. The length of the CDR3 is 16 residues. CDR3 loop: CASSYGVERGWDTQYF. The CDR3 nucleotides read TGTGCCAGCAGTTACGGAGTTGAGCGGGGCTGGGATACGCAGTATTTT.

The V gene is TRBV19, the J gene TRBJ2-3; D gene unclear. CDR1 LNHDA and CDR2 SQIVND come from the germline V gene (reference sequence). Between the trimmed V and J ends, which lost 3 bases and 0 bases, there was a span of 10 bases. The CDR3 has 15 amino acids. DNA of the CDR3: TGTGCCAGTAGTATGGGCGGACCTAGCACAGATACGCAGTATTTT. This translates into CASSMGGPSTDTQYF.

The chain combines TRBV25-1 with TRBJ1-1, with no clear D. The CDR3 totals 15 residues. CDR1 and CDR2 (germline): MGHDK, SYGVNS. V was shortened by 3 bases and J by 0 bases, with 11 bases between the two germline ends. CDR3 DNA sequence: TGTGCCAGCAGTGATGGTAAACGTCTGAACACTGAAGCTTTCTTT. Encoded protein: CASSDGKRLNTEAFF.

The V call is TRBV12-5, the J call TRBJ2-7; perhaps TRBD1 as D (6 bases). The CDR3 covers 17 residues. In germline, CDR1 is LGHNT, CDR2 FRNRAP. Trimming stripped 2 bases from V and 1 base from J, with 18 bases between. This CDR3 reads CASGLTIRDKGSYEQYF. The CDR3 nucleotides read TGTGCTAGTGGTTTGACCATACGGGACAAAGGATCCTACGAGCAGTACTTC.

The V gene is TRBV19, the J gene TRBJ2-7; 7 positions agree with TRBD1. Looked up from germline, CDR1 is LNHDA and CDR2 is SQIVND (reference sequence). The CDR3 runs 13 residues. Trimming at V came to 4 bases and at J to 2 bases, leaving 2 bases not matched to a gene. In nucleotides, the CDR3 is TGTGCCAGTAGTAAAGGGACAGCCTACGAGCAGTACTTC. It specifies CASSKGTAYEQYF.

The CDR3 here is CASSPGEGNQPQHF. In DNA form, the CDR3 reads TGTGCCAGCAGCCCCGGGGAGGGCAATCAGCCCCAGCATTTT. The rearrangement links TRBV11-3 to TRBJ1-5; D uncertain. Trimming took 5 bases from V and 2 from J, leaving 10 bases between them. The CDR3 spans 14 residues. Germline CDR1 SGHNT, CDR2 YENEEA.

This clone has just one count. The gene calls are TRBV18 and TRBJ2-2; weak D call: TRBD2 (6 bases). Germline values: CDR1 KGHSH, CDR2 LQKENI. This CDR3 spans 17 amino acids. V shed 1 base and J shed 0 bases, with 12 bases lying between them. Written as DNA, the CDR3 is TGTGCCAGCTCACCACAGGGAAGACTAGCGAACACCGGGGAGCTGTTTTTT. Amino acids: CASSPQGRLANTGELFF.

By sample fraction, this clone is large. The V gene is TRBV11-3, the J gene TRBJ2-5, with TRBD2 matching over 13 bases. The trim removed 5 bases at V and 2 bases at J, leaving 5 bases unmatched. CDR3 size: 16 residues. CDR1 is SGHNT and CDR2 is YENEEA in the germline V gene. In DNA form, the CDR3 reads TGTGCCAGCAGCAAGACTAGCGGGGGGTCACAAGAGACCCAGTACTTC. As protein: CASSKTSGGSQETQYF.

The chain combines TRBV11-3 with TRBJ2-5; no reliable D call. The germline V gene encodes CDR1 SGHNT and CDR2 YENEEA. V was clipped by 5 bases and J by 2 bases, with 12 bases between them. The CDR3 is 14 amino acids. The CDR3: CASSRSAEQETQYF. Written as DNA, the CDR3 is TGTGCCAGCAGCAGGTCAGCTGAACAAGAGACCCAGTACTTC.

This clone was observed a single time. This chain links TRBV18 with TRBJ1-5; 9 bases map to TRBD1. With V trimmed by 3 bases and J by 0 bases, 3 bases remained unmatched. The CDR3 covers 16 residues. CDR1 is KGHSH and CDR2 is LQKENI in the germline V gene. The CDR3 reads CASSPGTGLSNQPQHF. CDR3 nucleotide sequence: TGTGCCAGCTCACCTGGGACAGGGCTTAGCAATCAGCCCCAGCATTTT.

The rearrangement uses TRBV19 and TRBJ2-2; 9 nucleotides agree with TRBD2. V lost 6 bases to trimming and J lost 6 bases; unmatched junction nucleotides: 11. The germline V gene has CDR1 LNHDA and CDR2 SQIVND (reference sequence). The CDR3 runs to 16 residues. CDR3 nucleotide sequence: TGTGCCAGTAGCACCCTCGGGCTAGCGGGGTCCGGGGAGCTGTTTTTT. It yields the protein CASSTLGLAGSGELFF.

Judged by abundance, this clone is large. The rearrangement joins TRBV19 to TRBJ1-5; no firm D call. The CDR3 contains 13 residues. The V end lost 6 bases, the J end lost 3 bases, and 9 bases lay between the germline ends. Germline V CDR1 and CDR2: LNHDA, SQIVND (reference sequence). CDR3: CASSPTANQPQHF. The CDR3 region has the DNA TGTGCCAGTAGCCCCACCGCCAATCAGCCCCAGCATTTT.